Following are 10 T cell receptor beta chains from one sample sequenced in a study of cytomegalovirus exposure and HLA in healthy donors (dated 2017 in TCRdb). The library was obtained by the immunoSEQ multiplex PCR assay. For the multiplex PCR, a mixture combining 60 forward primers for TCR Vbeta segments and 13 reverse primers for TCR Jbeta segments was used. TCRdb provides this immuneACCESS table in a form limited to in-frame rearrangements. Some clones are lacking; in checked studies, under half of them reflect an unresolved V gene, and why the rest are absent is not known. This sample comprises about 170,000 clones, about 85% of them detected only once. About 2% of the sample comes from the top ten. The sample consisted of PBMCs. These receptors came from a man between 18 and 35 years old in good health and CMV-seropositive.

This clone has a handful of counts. The CDR3 reads CASSEQSGGGETQYF. In DNA form, the CDR3 reads TGTGCCAGCAGTGAACAGTCAGGGGGCGGTGAGACCCAGTACTTC. The rearrangement links TRBV6-1 to TRBJ2-5; 8 positions match TRBD1. The CDR3 sequence is 15 residues long. After removal of 2 bases from V and 5 bases from J, the junction contained 7 bases not matched to a gene. The germline CDR1 and CDR2 sequences are MNHNS and SASEGT.

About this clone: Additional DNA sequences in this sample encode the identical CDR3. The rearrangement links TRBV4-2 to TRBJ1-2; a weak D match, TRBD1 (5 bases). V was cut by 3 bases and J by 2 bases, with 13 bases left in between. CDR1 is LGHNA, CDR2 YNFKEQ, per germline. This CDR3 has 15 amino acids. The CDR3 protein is CASSQDPQGNYGYTF. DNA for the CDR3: TGTGCCAGCAGCCAGGATCCGCAGGGCAACTATGGCTACACCTTC.

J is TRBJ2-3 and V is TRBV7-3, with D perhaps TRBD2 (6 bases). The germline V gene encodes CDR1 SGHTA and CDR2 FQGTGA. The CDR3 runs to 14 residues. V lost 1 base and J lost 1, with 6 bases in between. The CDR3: CASSLSGGTDTQYF. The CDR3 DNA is TGTGCCAGCAGCTTAAGCGGGGGCACAGATACGCAGTATTTT.

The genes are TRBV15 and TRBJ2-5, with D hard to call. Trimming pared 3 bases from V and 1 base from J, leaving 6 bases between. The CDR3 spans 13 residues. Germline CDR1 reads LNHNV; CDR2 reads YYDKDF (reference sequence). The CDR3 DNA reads TGTGCCACCAGCAGGCCTATCCAAGAGACCCAGTACTTC. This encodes CATSRPIQETQYF.

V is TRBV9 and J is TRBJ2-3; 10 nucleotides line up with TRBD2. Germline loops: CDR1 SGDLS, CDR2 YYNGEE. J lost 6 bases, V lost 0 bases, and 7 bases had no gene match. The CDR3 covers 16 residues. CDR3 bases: TGTGCCAGCAGCGTAGAAGCGGGGGGGCCAAGGGATACGCAGTATTTT. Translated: CASSVEAGGPRDTQYF.

DNA of the CDR3: TGTGCCAGCAGCTTAATGGGCAGGGGGCTGTACGAGCAGTACTTC. As protein: CASSLMGRGLYEQYF. The chain employs TRBV7-2 and TRBJ2-7; 8 bases are a match to TRBD1. V shed 2 bases and J 4 bases; nucleotides not matched to a gene: 7. The CDR3 length is 15 residues. The germline CDR1 and CDR2 sequences are SGHTA and FQGNSA.

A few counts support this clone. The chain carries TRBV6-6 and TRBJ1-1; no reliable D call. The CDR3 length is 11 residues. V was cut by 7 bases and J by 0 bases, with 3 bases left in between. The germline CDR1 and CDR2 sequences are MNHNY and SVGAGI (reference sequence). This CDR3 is CASTLNTEAFF. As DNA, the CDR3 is TGTGCCAGCACATTGAACACTGAAGCTTTCTTT.

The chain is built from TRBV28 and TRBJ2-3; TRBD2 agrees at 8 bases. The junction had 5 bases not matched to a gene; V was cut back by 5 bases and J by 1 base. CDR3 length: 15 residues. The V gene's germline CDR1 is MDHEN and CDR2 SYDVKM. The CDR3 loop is CASSTLSGGTDTQYF. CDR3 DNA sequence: TGTGCCAGCAGTACGCTTAGCGGGGGCACAGATACGCAGTATTTT.

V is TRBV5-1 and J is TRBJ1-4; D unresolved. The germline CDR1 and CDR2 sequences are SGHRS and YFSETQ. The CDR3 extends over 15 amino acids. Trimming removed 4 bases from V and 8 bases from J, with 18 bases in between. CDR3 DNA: TGCGCCAGCAGCGGCGGGAGGAGTAACGGCGAAAAACTGTTTTTT. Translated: CASSGGRSNGEKLFF.

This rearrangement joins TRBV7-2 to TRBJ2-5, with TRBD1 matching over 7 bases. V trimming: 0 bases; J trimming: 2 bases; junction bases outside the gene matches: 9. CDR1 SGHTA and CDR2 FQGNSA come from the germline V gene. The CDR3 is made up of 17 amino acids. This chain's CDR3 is CASSLARRQGKQETQYF. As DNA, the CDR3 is TGTGCCAGCAGCTTAGCGCGGAGACAGGGTAAGCAAGAGACCCAGTACTTC.